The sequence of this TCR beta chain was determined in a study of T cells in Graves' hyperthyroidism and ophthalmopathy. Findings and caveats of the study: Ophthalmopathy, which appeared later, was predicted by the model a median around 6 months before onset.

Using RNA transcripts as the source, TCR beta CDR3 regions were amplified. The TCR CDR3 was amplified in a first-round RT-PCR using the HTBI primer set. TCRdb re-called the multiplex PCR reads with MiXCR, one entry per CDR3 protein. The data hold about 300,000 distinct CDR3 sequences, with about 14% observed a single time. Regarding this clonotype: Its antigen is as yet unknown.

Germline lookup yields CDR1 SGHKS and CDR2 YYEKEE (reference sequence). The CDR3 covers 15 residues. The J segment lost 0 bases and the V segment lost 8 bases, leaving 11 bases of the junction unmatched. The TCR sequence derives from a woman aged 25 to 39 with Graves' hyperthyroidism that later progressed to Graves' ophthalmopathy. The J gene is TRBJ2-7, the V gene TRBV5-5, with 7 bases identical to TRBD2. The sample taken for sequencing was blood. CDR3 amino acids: CASVGAGPSSYEQYF. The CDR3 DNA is TGTGCCAGTGTTGGAGCGGGGCCGAGCTCCTACGAGCAGTACTTC.